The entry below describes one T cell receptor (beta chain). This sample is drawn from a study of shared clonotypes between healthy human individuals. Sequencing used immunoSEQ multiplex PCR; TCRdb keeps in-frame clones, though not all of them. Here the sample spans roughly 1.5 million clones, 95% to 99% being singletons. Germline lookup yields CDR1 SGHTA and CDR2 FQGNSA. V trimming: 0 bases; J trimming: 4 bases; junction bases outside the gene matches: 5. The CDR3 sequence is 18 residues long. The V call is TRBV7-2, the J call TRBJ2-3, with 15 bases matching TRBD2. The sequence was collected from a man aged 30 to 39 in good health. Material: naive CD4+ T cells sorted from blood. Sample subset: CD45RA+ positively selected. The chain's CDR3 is CASSLARGLAGGADTQYF. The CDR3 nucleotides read TGTGCCAGCAGCTTAGCGCGGGGACTAGCGGGAGGCGCAGATACGCAGTATTTT.